This TCR beta chain was identified during a study of identifying expanded T cells in peripheral blood. Regarding the study as a whole: Over approximately two and four weeks, about 15 and 18 clones changed, versus around 1.2 between replicates. Roughly 2-week clone count variance significantly increased as total template count grew.

Regarding this clone: Its antigen remains unidentified.

The CDR3 contains 14 residues. Germline values: CDR1 SGHTA, CDR2 FQGNSA. Trimming removed 5 bases from V and 3 bases from J, with 12 bases in between. Produced via immunoSEQ multiplex PCR; TCRdb's table is partial and in-frame only. The sample carries about 110,000 clones, around 89% recorded once. The chain has TRBV7-2 and TRBJ2-3; D ambiguous. Sequenced: blood. The source of this sequence is a person aged 18 to 70 in good health. Written as DNA, the CDR3 is TGTGCCAGCAGCCAGCCCCCTCGGACAGATACGCAGTATTTT. Its translation is CASSQPPRTDTQYF.